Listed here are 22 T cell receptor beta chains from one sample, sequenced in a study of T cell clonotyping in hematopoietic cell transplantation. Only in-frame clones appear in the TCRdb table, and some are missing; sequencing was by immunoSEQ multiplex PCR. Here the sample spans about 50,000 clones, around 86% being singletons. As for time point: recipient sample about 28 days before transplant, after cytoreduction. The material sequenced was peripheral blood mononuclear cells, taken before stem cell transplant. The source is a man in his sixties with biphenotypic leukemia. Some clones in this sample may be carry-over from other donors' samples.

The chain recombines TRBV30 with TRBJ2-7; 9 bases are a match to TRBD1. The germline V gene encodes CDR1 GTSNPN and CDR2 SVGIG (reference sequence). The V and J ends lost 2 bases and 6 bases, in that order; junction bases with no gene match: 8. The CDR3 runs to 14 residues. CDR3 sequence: CAWSSLDRGSEQYF. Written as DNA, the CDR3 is TGTGCCTGGAGTTCCCTGGACAGGGGAAGCGAGCAGTACTTC.

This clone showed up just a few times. CDR3 sequence (DNA): TGTGCCAGCAGCTCAGCTGCAGGGGGGAATGAGCAGTTCTTC. This encodes CASSSAAGGNEQFF. V and J are TRBV7-9 and TRBJ2-1, with a tentative D call TRBD1 (7 bases). Germline V lookup: CDR1 SEHNR, CDR2 FQNEAQ (reference sequence). The length of the CDR3 is 14 residues. V lost 4 bases to trimming and J lost 7 bases, with 14 bases between them.

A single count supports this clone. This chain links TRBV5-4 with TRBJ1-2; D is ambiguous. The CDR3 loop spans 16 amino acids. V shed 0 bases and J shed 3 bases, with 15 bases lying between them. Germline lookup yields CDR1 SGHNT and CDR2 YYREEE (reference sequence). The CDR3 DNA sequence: TGTGCCAGCAGCTTGGCCGGATTTGCAGGTTACTATGGCTACACCTTC. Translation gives CASSLAGFAGYYGYTF.

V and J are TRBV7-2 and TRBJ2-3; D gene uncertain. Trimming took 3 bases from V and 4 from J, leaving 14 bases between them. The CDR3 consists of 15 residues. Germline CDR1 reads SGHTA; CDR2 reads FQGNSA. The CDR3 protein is CASSFRLLGADTQYF. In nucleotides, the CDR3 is TGTGCCAGCAGCTTCAGACTCCTCGGTGCAGATACGCAGTATTTT.

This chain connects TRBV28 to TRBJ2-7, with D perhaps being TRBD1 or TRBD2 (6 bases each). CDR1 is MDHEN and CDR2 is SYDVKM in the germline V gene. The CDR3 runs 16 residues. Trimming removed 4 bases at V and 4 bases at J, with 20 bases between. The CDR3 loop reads CASSSQGLPGVYEQYF. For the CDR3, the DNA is TGTGCCAGCAGTTCCCAGGGACTCCCAGGGGTGTACGAGCAGTACTTC.

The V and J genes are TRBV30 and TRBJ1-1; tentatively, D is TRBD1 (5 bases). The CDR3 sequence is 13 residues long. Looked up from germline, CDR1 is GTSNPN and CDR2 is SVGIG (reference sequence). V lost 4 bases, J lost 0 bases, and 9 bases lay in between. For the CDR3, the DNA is TGTGCCTGGAACAGGTTTATGAACACTGAAGCTTTCTTT. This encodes CAWNRFMNTEAFF.

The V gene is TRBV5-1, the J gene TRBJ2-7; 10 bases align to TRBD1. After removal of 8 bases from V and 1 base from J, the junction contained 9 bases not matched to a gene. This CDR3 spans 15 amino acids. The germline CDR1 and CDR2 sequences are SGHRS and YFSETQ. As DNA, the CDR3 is TGCGCCAGGTACGGGGACAGGGGAGAGTCCTACGAGCAGTACTTC. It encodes CARYGDRGESYEQYF.

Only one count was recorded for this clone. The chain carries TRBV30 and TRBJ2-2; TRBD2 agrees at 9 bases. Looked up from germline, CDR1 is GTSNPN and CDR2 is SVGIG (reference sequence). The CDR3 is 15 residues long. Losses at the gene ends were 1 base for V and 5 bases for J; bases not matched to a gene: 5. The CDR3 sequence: CAWSALAGLTGELFF. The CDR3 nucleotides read TGTGCCTGGAGTGCCCTAGCGGGATTGACCGGGGAGCTGTTTTTT.

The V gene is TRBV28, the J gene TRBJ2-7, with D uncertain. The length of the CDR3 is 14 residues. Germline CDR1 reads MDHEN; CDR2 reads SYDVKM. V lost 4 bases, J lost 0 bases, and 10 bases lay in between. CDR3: CASSSRLISYEQYF. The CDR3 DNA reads TGTGCCAGCAGTTCTAGGCTAATCTCCTACGAGCAGTACTTC.

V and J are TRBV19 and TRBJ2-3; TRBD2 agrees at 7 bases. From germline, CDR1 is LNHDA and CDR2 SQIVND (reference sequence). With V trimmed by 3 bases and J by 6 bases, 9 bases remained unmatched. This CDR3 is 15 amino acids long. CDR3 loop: CASSIQSGLVDTQYF. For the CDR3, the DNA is TGTGCCAGTAGTATCCAAAGCGGACTAGTCGATACGCAGTATTTT.

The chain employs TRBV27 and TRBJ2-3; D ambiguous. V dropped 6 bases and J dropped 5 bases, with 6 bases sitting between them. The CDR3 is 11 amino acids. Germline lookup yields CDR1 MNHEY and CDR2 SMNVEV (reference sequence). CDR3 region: CASSPGDTQYF. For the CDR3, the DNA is TGTGCCAGCAGCCCGGGAGATACGCAGTATTTT.

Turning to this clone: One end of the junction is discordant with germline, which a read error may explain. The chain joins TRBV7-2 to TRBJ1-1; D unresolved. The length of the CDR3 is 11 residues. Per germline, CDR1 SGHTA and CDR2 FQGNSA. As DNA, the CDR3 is TGTGCCAGCAGCTTAGCATATGAAACTTTCTTT. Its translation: CASSLAYETFF.

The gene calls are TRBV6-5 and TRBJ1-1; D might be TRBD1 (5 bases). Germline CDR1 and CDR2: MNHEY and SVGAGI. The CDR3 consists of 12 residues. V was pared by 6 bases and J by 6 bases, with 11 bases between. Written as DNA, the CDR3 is TGTGCCAGCAGGCCGACAGCTTCTGAAGCTTTCTTT. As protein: CASRPTASEAFF.

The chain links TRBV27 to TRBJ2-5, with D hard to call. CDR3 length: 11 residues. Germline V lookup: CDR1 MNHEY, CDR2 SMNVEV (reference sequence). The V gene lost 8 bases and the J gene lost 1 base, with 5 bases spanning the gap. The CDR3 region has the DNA TGTGCCAGCCGCCGCCAAGAGACCCAGTACTTC. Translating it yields CASRRQETQYF.

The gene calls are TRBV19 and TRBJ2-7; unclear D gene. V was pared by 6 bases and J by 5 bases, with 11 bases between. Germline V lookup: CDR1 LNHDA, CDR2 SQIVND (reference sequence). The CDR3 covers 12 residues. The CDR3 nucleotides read TGTGCCAGTAGCAATTACCAAAACGAGCAGTACTTC. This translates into CASSNYQNEQYF.

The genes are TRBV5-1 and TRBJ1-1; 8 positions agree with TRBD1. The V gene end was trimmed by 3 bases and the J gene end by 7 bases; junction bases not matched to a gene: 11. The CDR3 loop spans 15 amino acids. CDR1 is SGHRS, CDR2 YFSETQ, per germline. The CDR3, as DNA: TGCGCCAGCAGCTCATACGGACAGGGTACCATTGAAGCTTTCTTT. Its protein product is CASSSYGQGTIEAFF.

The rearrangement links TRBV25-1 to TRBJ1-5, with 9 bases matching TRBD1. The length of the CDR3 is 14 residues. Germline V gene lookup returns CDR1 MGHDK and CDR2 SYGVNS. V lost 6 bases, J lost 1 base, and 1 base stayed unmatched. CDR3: CASRGTGSNQPQHF. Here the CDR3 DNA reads TGTGCCAGCAGGGGGACAGGGAGCAATCAGCCCCAGCATTTT.

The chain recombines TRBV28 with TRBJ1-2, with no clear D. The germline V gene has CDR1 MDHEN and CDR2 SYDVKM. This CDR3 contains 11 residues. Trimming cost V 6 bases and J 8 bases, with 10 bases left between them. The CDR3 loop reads CASSSEEGYTF. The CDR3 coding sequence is TGTGCCAGCAGCAGCGAGGAGGGCTACACCTTC.

CDR3 DNA sequence: TGTGCCAGCAGCGTGCAGGGACCGAACACTGAAGCTTTCTTT. It yields the protein CASSVQGPNTEAFF. V usage is TRBV11-3 and J usage is TRBJ1-1; D is perhaps TRBD1 (5 bases). Trimming removed 5 bases at V and 1 base at J, with 11 bases between. Germline V CDR1 and CDR2: SGHNT, YENEEA. CDR3 size: 14 residues.

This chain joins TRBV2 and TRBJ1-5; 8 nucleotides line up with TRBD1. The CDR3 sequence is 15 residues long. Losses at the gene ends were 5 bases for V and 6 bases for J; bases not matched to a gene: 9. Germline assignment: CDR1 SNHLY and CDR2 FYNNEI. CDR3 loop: CASSSRGRGIQPQHF. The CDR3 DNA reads TGTGCCAGCAGTTCCAGGGGGCGAGGTATTCAGCCCCAGCATTTT.

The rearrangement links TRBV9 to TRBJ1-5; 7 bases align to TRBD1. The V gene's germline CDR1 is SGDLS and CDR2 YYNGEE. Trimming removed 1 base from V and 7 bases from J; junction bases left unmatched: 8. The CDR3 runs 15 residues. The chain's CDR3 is CASSVRDSKAQPQHF. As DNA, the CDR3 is TGTGCCAGCAGCGTACGGGACAGCAAGGCGCAGCCCCAGCATTTT. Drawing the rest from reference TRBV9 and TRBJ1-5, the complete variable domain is DSGVTQTPKHLITATGQRVTLRCSPRSGDLSVYWYQQSLDQGLQFLIQYYNGEERAKGNILERFSAQQFPDLHSELNLSSLELGDSALYFCASSVRDSKAQPQHFGDGTRLSIL.

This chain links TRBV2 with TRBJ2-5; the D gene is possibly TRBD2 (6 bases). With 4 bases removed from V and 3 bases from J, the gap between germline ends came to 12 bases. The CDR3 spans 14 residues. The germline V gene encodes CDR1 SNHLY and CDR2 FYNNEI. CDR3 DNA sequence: TGTGCCAGCAGTGCTCGACTAGGGGAAGAGACCCAGTACTTC. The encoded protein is CASSARLGEETQYF.